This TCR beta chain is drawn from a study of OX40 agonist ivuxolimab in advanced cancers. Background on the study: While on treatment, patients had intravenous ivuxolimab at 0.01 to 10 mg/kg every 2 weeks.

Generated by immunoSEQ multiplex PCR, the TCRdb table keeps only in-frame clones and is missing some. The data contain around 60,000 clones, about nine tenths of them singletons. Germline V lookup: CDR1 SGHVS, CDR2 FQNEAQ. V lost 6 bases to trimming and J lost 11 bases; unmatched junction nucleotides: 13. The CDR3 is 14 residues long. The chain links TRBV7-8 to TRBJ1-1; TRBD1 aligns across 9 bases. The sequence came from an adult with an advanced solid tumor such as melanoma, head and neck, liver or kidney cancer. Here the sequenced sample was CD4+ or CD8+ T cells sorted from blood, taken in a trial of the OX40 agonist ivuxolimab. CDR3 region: CASSPTGGASLAFF. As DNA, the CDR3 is TGTGCCAGCAGTCCCACAGGGGGCGCGTCGCTGGCTTTCTTT. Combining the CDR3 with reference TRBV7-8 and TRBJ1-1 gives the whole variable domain GAGVSQSPRYKVAKRGQDVALRCDPISGHVSLFWYQQALGQGPEFLTYFQNEAQLDKSGLPSDRFFAERPEGSVSTLKIQRTQQEDSAVYLCASSPTGGASLAFFGQGTRLTVV.